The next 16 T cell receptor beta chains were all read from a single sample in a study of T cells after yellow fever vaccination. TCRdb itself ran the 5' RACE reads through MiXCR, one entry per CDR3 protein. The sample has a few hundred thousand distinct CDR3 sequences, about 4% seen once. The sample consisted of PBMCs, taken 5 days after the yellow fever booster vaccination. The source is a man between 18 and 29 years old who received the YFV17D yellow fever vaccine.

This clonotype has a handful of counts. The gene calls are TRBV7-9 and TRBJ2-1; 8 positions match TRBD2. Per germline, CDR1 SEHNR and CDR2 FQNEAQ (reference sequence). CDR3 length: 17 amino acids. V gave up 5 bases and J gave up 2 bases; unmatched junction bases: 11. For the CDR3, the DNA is TGTGCCAGCAGCCCATGGGGCGGGGGGACCACCTACAATGAGCAGTTCTTC. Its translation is CASSPWGGGTTYNEQFF. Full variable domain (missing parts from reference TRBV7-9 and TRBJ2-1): DTGVSQNPRHKITKRGQNVTFRCDPISEHNRLYWYRQTLGQGPEFLTYFQNEAQLEKSRLLSDRFSAERPKGSFSTLEIQRTEQGDSAMYLCASSPWGGGTTYNEQFFGPGTRLTVL.

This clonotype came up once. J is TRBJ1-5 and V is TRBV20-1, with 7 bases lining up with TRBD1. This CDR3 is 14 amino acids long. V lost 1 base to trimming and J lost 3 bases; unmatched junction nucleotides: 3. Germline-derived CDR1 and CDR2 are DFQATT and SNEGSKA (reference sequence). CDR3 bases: TGCAGTGCTAGAGGAGGGACAGACAATCAGCCCCAGCATTTT. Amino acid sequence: CSARGGTDNQPQHF.

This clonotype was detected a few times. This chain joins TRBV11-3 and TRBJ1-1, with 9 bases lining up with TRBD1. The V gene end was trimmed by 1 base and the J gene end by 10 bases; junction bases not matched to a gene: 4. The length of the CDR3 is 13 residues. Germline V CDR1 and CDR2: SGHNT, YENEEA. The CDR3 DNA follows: TGTGCCAGCAGCTTAGGCCCGGACAGGGGAGCTTTCTTT. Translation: CASSLGPDRGAFF.

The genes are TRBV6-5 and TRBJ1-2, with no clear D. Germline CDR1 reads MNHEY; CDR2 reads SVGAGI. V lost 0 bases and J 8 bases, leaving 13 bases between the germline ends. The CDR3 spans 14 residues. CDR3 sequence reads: CASSYSVRTGGYTF. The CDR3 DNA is TGTGCCAGCAGTTACTCCGTCAGGACGGGAGGCTACACCTTC.

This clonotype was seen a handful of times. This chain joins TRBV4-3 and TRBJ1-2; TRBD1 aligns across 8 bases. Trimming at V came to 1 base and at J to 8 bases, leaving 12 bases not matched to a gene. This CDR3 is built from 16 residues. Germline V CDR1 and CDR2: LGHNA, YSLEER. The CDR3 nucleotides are TGCGCCAGCAGCCAAGCTGCGACCGGGACAGGTCTAGGCTACACCTTC. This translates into CASSQAATGTGLGYTF.

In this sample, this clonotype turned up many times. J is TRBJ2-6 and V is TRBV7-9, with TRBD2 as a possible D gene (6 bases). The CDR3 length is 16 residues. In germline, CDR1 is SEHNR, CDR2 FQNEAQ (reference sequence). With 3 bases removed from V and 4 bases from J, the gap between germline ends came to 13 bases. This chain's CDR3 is CASSLPGLAGANVLTF. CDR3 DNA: TGTGCCAGCAGCTTGCCGGGACTCGCCGGGGCCAACGTCCTGACTTTC.

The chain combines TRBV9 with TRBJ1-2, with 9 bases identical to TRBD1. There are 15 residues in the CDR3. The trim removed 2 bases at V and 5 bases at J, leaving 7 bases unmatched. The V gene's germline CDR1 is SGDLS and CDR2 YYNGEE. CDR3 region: CASSVSRTGVYGYTF. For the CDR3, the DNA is TGTGCCAGCAGCGTCTCGAGGACAGGGGTGTATGGCTACACCTTC.

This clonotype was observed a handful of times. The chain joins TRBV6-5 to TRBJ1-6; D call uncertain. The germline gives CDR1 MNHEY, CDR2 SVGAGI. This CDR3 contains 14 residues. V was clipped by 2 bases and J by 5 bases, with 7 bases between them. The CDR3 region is CASSYAAHNSPLHF. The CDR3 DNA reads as TGTGCCAGCAGTTACGCTGCTCATAATTCACCCCTCCACTTT.

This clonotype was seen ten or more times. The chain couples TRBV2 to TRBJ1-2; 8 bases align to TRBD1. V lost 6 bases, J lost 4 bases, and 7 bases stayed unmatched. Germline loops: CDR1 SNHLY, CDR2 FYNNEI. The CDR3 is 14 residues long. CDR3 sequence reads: CASRLGQEAYGYTF. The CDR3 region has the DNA TGTGCCAGCAGGCTGGGACAGGAAGCCTATGGCTACACCTTC.

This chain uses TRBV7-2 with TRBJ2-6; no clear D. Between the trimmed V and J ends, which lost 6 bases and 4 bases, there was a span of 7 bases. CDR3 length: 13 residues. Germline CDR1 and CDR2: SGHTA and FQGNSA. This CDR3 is CASSAVGANVLTF. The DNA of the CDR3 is TGTGCCAGCAGTGCAGTCGGGGCCAACGTCCTGACTTTC.

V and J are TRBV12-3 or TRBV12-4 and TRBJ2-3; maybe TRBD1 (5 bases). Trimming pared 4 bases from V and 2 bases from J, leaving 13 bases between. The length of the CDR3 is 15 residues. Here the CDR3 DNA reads TGTGCCAGCAGTTCGGGCAGGGTGTCCACAGATACGCAGTATTTT. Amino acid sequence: CASSSGRVSTDTQYF.

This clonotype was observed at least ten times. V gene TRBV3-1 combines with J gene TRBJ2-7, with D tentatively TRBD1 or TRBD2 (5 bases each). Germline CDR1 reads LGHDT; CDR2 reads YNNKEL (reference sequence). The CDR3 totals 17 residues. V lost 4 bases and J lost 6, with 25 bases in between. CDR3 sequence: CASSPTLFGLAGGEQYF. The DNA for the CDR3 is TGTGCCAGCAGCCCAACATTATTCGGACTGGCTGGGGGCGAGCAGTACTTC.

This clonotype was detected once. The CDR3 nucleotides are TGCAGTGCTAGTAAACTAGCGGGGGGGTTGGAGACCCAGTACTTC. Translation: CSASKLAGGLETQYF. This chain connects TRBV20-1 to TRBJ2-5; 13 bases fit TRBD2. The CDR3 spans 15 residues. Per germline, CDR1 DFQATT and CDR2 SNEGSKA (reference sequence). V shed 3 bases, J shed 5 bases, and the junction held 6 bases outside the gene matches.

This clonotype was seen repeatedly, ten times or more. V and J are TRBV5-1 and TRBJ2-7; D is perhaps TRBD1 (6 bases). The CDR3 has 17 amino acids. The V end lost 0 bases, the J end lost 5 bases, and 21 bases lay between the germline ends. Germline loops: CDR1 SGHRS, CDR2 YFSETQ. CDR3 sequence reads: CASSLVRGAGDRDEQYF. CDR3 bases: TGCGCCAGCAGCTTGGTGCGTGGGGCAGGGGATCGTGACGAGCAGTACTTC.

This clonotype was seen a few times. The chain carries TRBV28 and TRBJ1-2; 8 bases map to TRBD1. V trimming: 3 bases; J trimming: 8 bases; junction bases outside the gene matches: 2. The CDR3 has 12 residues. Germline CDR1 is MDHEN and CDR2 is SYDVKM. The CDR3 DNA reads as TGTGCCAGCAGTTTGACAGGGGAGGGCTACACCTTC. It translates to CASSLTGEGYTF.

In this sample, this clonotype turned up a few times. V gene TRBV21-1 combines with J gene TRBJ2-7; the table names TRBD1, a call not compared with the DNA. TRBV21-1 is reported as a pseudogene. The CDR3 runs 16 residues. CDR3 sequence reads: CASSRGNGQGSYEQYV. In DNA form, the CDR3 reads TGTGCCAGCAGCCGGGGAAACGGACAGGGGTCCTACGAGCAGTACGTC.